The clone carrying this TCR beta chain was observed a handful of times. Its specificity is not known. The data belong to a study of identical twins. In every case, the donor was a healthy Caucasian. It was template switching that added a universal primer site, and there were unique molecular identifiers on the cDNA. TCRdb passed the 5' RACE reads through MiXCR, listing each CDR3 protein once. The sample contains approximately 410,000 distinct CDR3 sequences, about 18% of which appear only once. Study-level findings and limits: The study drew conclusions from cross-sectional statistical analysis, not from following the same donors.

Trimming left V 1 base short and J 4 bases short, with 9 bases between. Germline loops: CDR1 SGHKS, CDR2 YYEKEE (reference sequence). The CDR3 has 14 amino acids. The sequence was collected from a man aged 45-65 years in good health. The specimen was naive T cells sorted from blood. V gene TRBV5-5 combines with J gene TRBJ2-1, with a weak D call TRBD2 (6 bases). CDR3 residues: CASSLRGTYNEQFF. As DNA, the CDR3 is TGTGCCAGCAGCTTGCGGGGGACTTACAATGAGCAGTTCTTC.